Listed below are T cell receptor beta chains from one sample, sequenced in a study of blood T cell repertoires in COVID-19. The repertoire was sequenced with immunoSEQ multiplex PCR; TCRdb's copy has only in-frame clones and lacks some. The sample gives around 120,000 clones, around 91% of which show up once; 3.5% to 4% is in the top ten. The sample taken for sequencing was peripheral blood. The receptors were gathered from a woman between 55 and 75 years old with COVID-19, enrolled during active disease. Both conserved end residues are part of each CDR3. D genes are given only for firm matches. Size is stated for part of the rows, as once, few or many counts, or as a class when the clone is expanded.

cdr3_aa,cdr3_nt,d_call,v_call,clone_size,j_call
CASSIQGGDDYEQYF,TGTGCCAGTAGTATTCAAGGCGGGGACGACTACGAGCAGTACTTC,.,TRBV19,.,TRBJ2-7
CASSAGQGDEKLFF,TGTGCCAGCAGCGCAGGACAGGGGGATGAAAAACTGTTTTTT,TRBD1,TRBV7-9,.,TRBJ1-4
CASSLYRTGSLNTEAFF,TGTGCCAGCAGTTTATACCGTACAGGGTCATTGAACACTGAAGCTTTCTTT,.,TRBV27,.,TRBJ1-1
CASRPGTSGGNTIYF,TGCGCCAGCAGACCGGGGACGAGCGGGGGAAACACCATATATTTT,.,TRBV5-1,.,TRBJ1-3
CASRRLAGSTDTQYF,TGTGCCAGCAGGCGACTAGCGGGGAGCACAGATACGCAGTATTTT,TRBD2,TRBV6-4,medium-sized,TRBJ2-3
CASSLRAGLMMETQYF,TGCGCCAGCAGCTTGAGGGCAGGGCTGATGATGGAGACCCAGTACTTC,.,TRBV5-1,.,TRBJ2-5
CASSISGTNYGYTF,TGTGCCAGTAGTATTTCAGGGACTAACTATGGCTACACCTTC,.,TRBV19,.,TRBJ1-2
CASRDAGQFSPLHF,TGTGCCAGTAGGGATGCTGGACAGTTTTCACCCCTCCACTTT,.,TRBV19,.,TRBJ1-6
CASSLPGLADTQYF,TGTGCCAGCAGCTTGCCGGGACTAGCAGATACGCAGTATTTT,TRBD2,TRBV5-4,once,TRBJ2-3
CASSELGRYTEAFF,TGTGCCAGCAGTGAATTGGGGCGATACACTGAAGCTTTCTTT,.,TRBV25-1,.,TRBJ1-1
CASSDGLWAFF,TGTGCCAGCAGTGACGGACTCTGGGCTTTCTTT,.,TRBV6-1,.,TRBJ1-1
CASSISGSAGANTIYF,TGTGCCAGTAGTATTAGTGGGTCCGCGGGGGCCAACACCATATATTTT,.,TRBV19,.,TRBJ1-3
CASSRDRAQETQYF,TGCGCCAGCAGCCGGGACAGGGCCCAAGAGACCCAGTACTTC,TRBD1,TRBV5-1,.,TRBJ2-5
CAISEPTEWYGYTF,TGTGCCATCAGTGAGCCAACGGAGTGGTATGGCTACACCTTC,.,TRBV10-3,.,TRBJ1-2
CASSQDRRGGSETQYF,TGTGCCAGCAGCCAAGATCGGCGGGGGGGCTCTGAGACCCAGTACTTC,TRBD2,TRBV4-2,.,TRBJ2-5
CASSYGQTNYGYTF,TGTGCCAGCAGTTACGGACAAACCAACTATGGCTACACCTTC,.,TRBV6-5,.,TRBJ1-2
CSARRETQYF,TGCAGTGCTAGACGTGAGACCCAGTACTTC,.,TRBV20-1,.,TRBJ2-5
CASSIDRGLPYEQYF,TGTGCCAGCAGTATCGATCGGGGACTACCCTACGAGCAGTACTTC,TRBD2,TRBV7-2,.,TRBJ2-7
CASSQSGSTDTQYF,TGTGCCAGCAGCCAATCGGGGAGCACAGATACGCAGTATTTT,.,TRBV3-1/TRBV3-2,.,TRBJ2-3
CASSQDHGDSGNTIYF,TGCGCCAGCAGCCAAGATCACGGGGACTCTGGAAACACCATATATTTT,.,TRBV4-3,.,TRBJ1-3
CASSQKVGDWWQFF,TGCGCCAGCAGCCAAAAGGTTGGCGACTGGTGGCAGTTCTTC,.,TRBV4-1,.,TRBJ2-1
CASSDSGGGSDTQYF,TGTGCCAGCAGCGACAGCGGGGGGGGATCAGATACGCAGTATTTT,TRBD2,TRBV14,.,TRBJ2-3
CASSTAQGVVDGYTF,TGTGCCAGTAGTACAGCACAGGGGGTTGTGGATGGCTACACCTTC,TRBD1,TRBV19,.,TRBJ1-2
CASSIQGATNEKLFF,TGTGCCAGCAGCATACAGGGCGCAACTAATGAAAAACTGTTTTTT,.,TRBV7-2,.,TRBJ1-4
CASSLIGSPLHF,TGTGCCAGCAGCTTAATCGGTTCACCCCTCCACTTT,.,TRBV5-4,.,TRBJ1-6
CASSLTVQQALNTEAFF,TGTGCCAGCAGCTTAACTGTACAGCAGGCCTTGAACACTGAAGCTTTCTTT,.,TRBV7-3,.,TRBJ1-1